One and the same sample provided the 8 T cell receptor beta chains below, sequenced in a study of cytomegalovirus exposure and HLA in healthy donors. PCR employed 60 Vbeta and 13 Jbeta primers. Some clones are missing from TCRdb's copy, which holds only in-frame ones; the method was immunoSEQ multiplex PCR. The sample has roughly 200,000 clones, approximately 80% seen once; the top ten hold about 3.1%. Sequences were obtained from PBMCs. These TCRs come from a man aged 30 to 39 in good health and CMV-seronegative.

The J gene is TRBJ2-5, the V gene TRBV7-6; 11 bases fit TRBD2. Germline V gives CDR1 SGHVS, CDR2 FNYEAQ. V lost 1 base and J lost 4; bases outside the gene matches: 8. The CDR3 consists of 17 residues. This chain's CDR3 is CASSLGGLAGGSETQYF. The CDR3 DNA is TGTGCCAGCAGCTTAGGTGGGCTAGCGGGGGGCTCAGAGACCCAGTACTTC.

The CDR3 spells CASSGAAGREETQYF. For the CDR3, the DNA is TGTGCCAGCAGTGGAGCAGCGGGGAGAGAAGAGACCCAGTACTTC. The rearrangement joins TRBV2 to TRBJ2-5, with 7 bases lining up with TRBD2. Germline values: CDR1 SNHLY, CDR2 FYNNEI. This CDR3 region has 15 residues. The junction had 8 bases not matched to a gene; V was cut back by 4 bases and J by 3 bases.

The CDR3: CASSPRTDYNEKLFF. The CDR3 bases are TGTGCCAGCTCCCCCCGGACCGACTATAATGAAAAACTGTTTTTT. The rearrangement links TRBV18 to TRBJ1-4; D is undetermined. The CDR3 extends over 15 amino acids. CDR1 is KGHSH, CDR2 LQKENI, per germline. The germline V and J ends were trimmed by 6 bases and 4 bases, with 15 bases remaining between them.

The chain uses TRBV19 and TRBJ1-1; 9 bases are shared with TRBD1. CDR1 and CDR2 from the germline V gene are LNHDA and SQIVND (reference sequence). The CDR3 totals 16 residues. Trimming removed 5 bases from V and 0 bases from J; junction bases left unmatched: 7. The CDR3 DNA sequence: TGTGCCAGTAGTGCTGGACAGGGGTTGATGAACACTGAAGCTTTCTTT. It codes for CASSAGQGLMNTEAFF.

The J gene is TRBJ1-5, the V gene TRBV14, with no clear D. V dropped 1 base and J dropped 6 bases, with 7 bases sitting between them. Germline assignment: CDR1 SGHDN and CDR2 FVKESK. CDR3 size: 13 residues. The CDR3 region has the DNA TGTGCCAGCAGCCAAGGTAGTTTTCAGCCCCAGCATTTT. Translating it yields CASSQGSFQPQHF. The full variable domain, with the rest looked up from reference TRBV14 and TRBJ1-5, is EAGVTQFPSHSVIEKGQTVTLRCDPISGHDNLYWYRRVMGKEIKFLLHFVKESKQDESGMPNNRFLAERTGGTYSTLKVQPAELEDSGVYFCASSQGSFQPQHFGDGTRLSIL.

The rearrangement links TRBV10-3 to TRBJ2-3, with TRBD2 matching 8 bases. The CDR3 runs to 16 residues. The germline gives CDR1 ENHRY, CDR2 SYGVKD. The V gene end was trimmed by 0 bases and the J gene end by 4 bases; junction bases not matched to a gene: 6. CDR3 region: CAISESWSGGSDTQYF. The CDR3 nucleotides are TGTGCCATCAGTGAGTCCTGGAGCGGGGGTTCAGATACGCAGTATTTT.

V gene TRBV28 combines with J gene TRBJ2-7; tentative D call: TRBD2 (6 bases). V was pared by 5 bases and J by 6 bases, with 17 bases between. Germline CDR1 MDHEN, CDR2 SYDVKM. The CDR3 has 14 amino acids. The CDR3 region is CASSPGLLQREQYF. The CDR3 nucleotides are TGTGCCAGCAGTCCCGGACTATTGCAGCGCGAGCAGTACTTC.

The rearrangement links TRBV29-1 to TRBJ1-2; D is perhaps TRBD1 (5 bases). There are 12 residues in the CDR3. Germline CDR1 is SQVTM and CDR2 is ANQGSEA. Trimming shortened V by 6 bases and J by 5 bases, and 13 bases separated the two germline ends. CDR3 DNA: TGCAGCGTCAGACCGACAGAGTATGGCTACACCTTC. This sequence encodes CSVRPTEYGYTF. The full variable domain, completed using reference TRBV29-1 and TRBJ1-2, is SAVISQKPSRDICQRGTSLTIQCQVDSQVTMMFWYRQQPGQSLTLIATANQGSEATYESGFVIDKFPISRPNLTFSTLTVSNMSPEDSSIYLCSVRPTEYGYTFGSGTRLTVV.